The TCR beta chain under discussion was sequenced for a study of shared clonotypes between healthy human individuals. Repertoires were generated with immunoSEQ multiplex PCR, while TCRdb's copy carries only in-frame clones and drops some. The table records about 2.4 million clones, 80% to 95% of them present only once. The germline gives CDR1 LNHNV, CDR2 YYDKDF (reference sequence). Trimming cost V 2 bases and J 3 bases, with 8 bases left between them. CDR3 length: 13 residues. Only one count was recorded for this clone. This TCR was sampled from a man aged 18 to 29 in good health. Some clones in this sample may be carry-over from other donors' samples. Specimen: naive CD4+ T cells from PBMCs. Subset described: CD45RA+ positively selected. The chain employs TRBV15 and TRBJ2-7; possible D gene TRBD2, 6 bases. Here the CDR3 DNA reads TGTGCCACCAGCAGATCAGCGGGCTACGAGCAGTACTTC. Translating gives CATSRSAGYEQYF.